A selection of T cell receptor beta chains follows, all from one sample in a study of blood T cell repertoires in COVID-19. Sequenced by immunoSEQ multiplex PCR; TCRdb stores in-frame clones only, minus some. The sample yields over 200,000 clones, more than 70% seen once. Material: peripheral blood. The receptors shown here come from a man aged 40-49 years with active or convalescent COVID-19. Each CDR3 is given without its conserved first and last residue.

TRBV7-2,ASSLGDYYEQY
TRBV9,ASSVDGLAGVEQY
TRBV7-6,ASSGGTGGNEKLF
TRBV7-2,ASSSRAAATNYGYT
TRBV27,ASKPGQPVGGYT
TRBV7-2,ASSQRPRVTGGDTQY
TRBV30,AGERGVNEQF
TRBV7-7,ASSLALNTEAF
TRBV7-9,ASSLESSWGYT
TRBV7-3,ASSSTGESGNTIY
TRBV30,AWGLGGDTQY
TRBV4-2,ASSQVTGDKNIQY
TRBV3-1/TRBV3-2,ASSQLTGGLNEKLF
TRBV4-3,ASSPQLQGSTEAF
TRBV5-4,ASSLIGQGPPGANVLT
TRBV9,ASSEGVGNTIY
TRBV15,ATSTPRPGGVEKLF
TRBV6-5,ASSYSAVNTEAF
TRBV4-1,ASSPTRVGRENTEAF
TRBV19,ASSTSGSSYNEQF
TRBV2,ASSGGRTNQPQH
TRBV5-1,ASSWFGVTETQY
TRBV24-1,ATLPGQINTGELF
TRBV13,ASSKEESSTDTQY
TRBV11-1,ASSLETGGTEAF
TRBV10-3,AISTTGTGKATEAF
TRBV19,ASSSTGQSSYNSPLH
TRBV4-1,ASSRGLGTEAF
TRBV5-1,ASSYTGGRDYGYT
TRBV3-1/TRBV3-2,ASSQSGGVEKLF
TRBV11-3,ASATSGSTDTQY
TRBV7-2,ASSLLANIPPRQF
TRBV5-1,ASSLGRTNEKLF
TRBV30,AWETGAGAGEKLF
TRBV7-3,ASSPGLAGITDTQY
TRBV19,ASSIDSGSRTEAF
TRBV29-1,SVAGLAGGFGELF
TRBV10-3,AISEGEGALQPQH
TRBV5-1,ASSLGGQGNTEAF
TRBV6-5,ASSSPGTMNYGYT
TRBV7-2,ASSLVGQGSSEQY
TRBV18,ASSPSNHGGLWSGNTIY
TRBV6-6,ASSSPRQGGSTEAF
TRBV5-1,ASSFTGGYAEAF
TRBV9,ASSVEGGRIGNEQF
TRBV4-2,ASSEGQPEDPQH
TRBV10-3,AISRTSGGYEQY
TRBV7-9,ASSLDDRPQY
TRBV5-4,ASSLPDSGRYEQY
TRBV5-6,ASSFRGLDSPLH
TRBV2,ASSYGQGYGYT